This T cell receptor beta chain was sequenced in a study of monozygotic twins with inflammatory bowel disease. The study, taken as a whole, reports: The study found lower TCRbeta diversity (inverse Simpson) in IBD patients than in healthy co-twins. In patient repertoires, differing immunosuppressive treatments may have added some variability.

As regards this clonotype: Its antigen is undetermined.

Germline V gene data show CDR1 as SGHRS and CDR2 as YFSETQ. The CDR3 consists of 13 residues. UMIs were attached via template switching, each with a 6-nucleotide sample barcode. For each CDR3 protein, TCRdb gives one entry from its re-call of the 5' RACE reads, without DNA. The table for this sample gives hundreds of thousands of distinct CDR3 sequences. The TCR originated in a human donor with ulcerative colitis or Crohn's disease, or a healthy co-twin of an affected twin (not recorded which). The sample consisted of blood. This chain links TRBV5-1 with TRBJ2-7; TCRdb's assignment of TRBD2 cannot be checked, as there is no DNA. CDR3: CASSLRPVYEQYF.